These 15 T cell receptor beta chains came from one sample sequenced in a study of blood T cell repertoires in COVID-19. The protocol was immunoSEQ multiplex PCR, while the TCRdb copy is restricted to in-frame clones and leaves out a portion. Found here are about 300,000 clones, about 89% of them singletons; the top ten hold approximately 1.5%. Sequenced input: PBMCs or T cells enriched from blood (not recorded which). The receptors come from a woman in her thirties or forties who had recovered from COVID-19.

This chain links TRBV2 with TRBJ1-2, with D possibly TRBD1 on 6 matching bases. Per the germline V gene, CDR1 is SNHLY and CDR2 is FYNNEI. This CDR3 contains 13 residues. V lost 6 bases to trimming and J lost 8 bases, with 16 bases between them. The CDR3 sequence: CASRTSRGMGYTF. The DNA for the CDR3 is TGTGCCAGCAGAACCTCCAGGGGTATGGGCTACACCTTC.

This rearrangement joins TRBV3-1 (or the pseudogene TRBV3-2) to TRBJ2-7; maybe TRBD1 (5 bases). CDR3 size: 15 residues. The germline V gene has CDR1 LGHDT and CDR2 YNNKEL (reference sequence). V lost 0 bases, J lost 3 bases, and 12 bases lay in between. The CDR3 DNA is TGTGCCAGCAGCCAAGATCGCAGGGTAAGCTACGAGCAGTACTTC. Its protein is CASSQDRRVSYEQYF.

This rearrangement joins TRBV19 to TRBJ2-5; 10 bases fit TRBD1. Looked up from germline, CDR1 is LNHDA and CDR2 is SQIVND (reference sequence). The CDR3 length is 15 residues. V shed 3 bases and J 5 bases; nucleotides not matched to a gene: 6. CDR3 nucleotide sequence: TGTGCCAGTAGTATCCCGGGACAGGGGAGGGAGACCCAGTACTTC. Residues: CASSIPGQGRETQYF.

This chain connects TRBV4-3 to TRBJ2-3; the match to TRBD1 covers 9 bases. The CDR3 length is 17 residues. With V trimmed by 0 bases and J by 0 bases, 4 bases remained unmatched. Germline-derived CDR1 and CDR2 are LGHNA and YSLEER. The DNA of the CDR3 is TGCGCCAGCAGCCAAGAAGGGACAGGGTTTAGCACAGATACGCAGTATTTT. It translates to CASSQEGTGFSTDTQYF.

CDR3 coding DNA: TGTGCCAGCAGCCCCGTTCGACAGGATGGCTACACCTTC. Translation: CASSPVRQDGYTF. The genes are TRBV7-2 and TRBJ1-2, with D possibly being TRBD1 (6 bases). With 5 bases removed from V and 6 bases from J, the gap between germline ends came to 13 bases. CDR1 is SGHTA and CDR2 is FQGNSA in the germline V gene. The CDR3 has 13 residues.

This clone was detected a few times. The CDR3 bases are TGTGCCAGCACCCTGGCGGAGAGTAGGACCTACAATGAGCAGTTCTTC. This codes for CASTLAESRTYNEQFF. The chain couples TRBV7-9 to TRBJ2-1, with D unresolved. The CDR3 extends over 16 amino acids. Germline lookup yields CDR1 SEHNR and CDR2 FQNEAQ (reference sequence). V lost 7 bases to trimming and J lost 2 bases, with 18 bases between them.

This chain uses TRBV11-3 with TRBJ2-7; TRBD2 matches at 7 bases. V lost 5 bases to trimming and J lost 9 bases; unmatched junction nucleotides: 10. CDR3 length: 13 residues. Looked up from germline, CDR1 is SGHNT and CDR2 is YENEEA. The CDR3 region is CASSPWGGTVQYF. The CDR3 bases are TGTGCCAGCAGCCCCTGGGGGGGAACGGTGCAGTACTTC.

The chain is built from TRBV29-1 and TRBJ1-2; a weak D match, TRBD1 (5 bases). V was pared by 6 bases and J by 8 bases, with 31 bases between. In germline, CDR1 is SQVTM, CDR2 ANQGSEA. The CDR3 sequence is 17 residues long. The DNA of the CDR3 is TGCAGCGTGTTTAAATCTGTCCAGGGAAGTGAGTCGCGGGGCTACACCTTC. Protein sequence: CSVFKSVQGSESRGYTF.

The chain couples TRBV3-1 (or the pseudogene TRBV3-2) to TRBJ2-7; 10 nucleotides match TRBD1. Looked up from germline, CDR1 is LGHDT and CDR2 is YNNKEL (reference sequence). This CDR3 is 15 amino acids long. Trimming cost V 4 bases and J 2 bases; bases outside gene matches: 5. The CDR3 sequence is CASSPEGQGPYEQYF. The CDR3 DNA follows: TGTGCCAGCAGCCCAGAGGGACAGGGGCCCTACGAGCAGTACTTC.

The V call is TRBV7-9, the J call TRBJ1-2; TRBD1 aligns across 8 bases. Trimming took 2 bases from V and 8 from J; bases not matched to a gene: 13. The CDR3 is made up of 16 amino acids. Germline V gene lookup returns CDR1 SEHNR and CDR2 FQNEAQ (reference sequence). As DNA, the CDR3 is TGTGCCAGCAGCTTAACCGAGACAGGGGAGGTGGAAGGCTACACCTTC. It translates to CASSLTETGEVEGYTF.

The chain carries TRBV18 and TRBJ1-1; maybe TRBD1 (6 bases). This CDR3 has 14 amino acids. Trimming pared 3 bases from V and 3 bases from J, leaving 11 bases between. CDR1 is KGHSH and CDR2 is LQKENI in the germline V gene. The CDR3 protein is CASSPGTRYTEAFF. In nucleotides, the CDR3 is TGTGCCAGCTCACCGGGGACACGGTACACTGAAGCTTTCTTT.

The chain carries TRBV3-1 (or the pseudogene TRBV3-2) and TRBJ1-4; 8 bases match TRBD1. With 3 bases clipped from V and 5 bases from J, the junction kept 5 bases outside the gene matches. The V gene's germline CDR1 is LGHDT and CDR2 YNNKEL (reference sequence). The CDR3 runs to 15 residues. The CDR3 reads CASSHWDRRNEKLFF. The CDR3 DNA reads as TGTGCCAGCAGCCATTGGGACAGGAGGAATGAAAAACTGTTTTTT.

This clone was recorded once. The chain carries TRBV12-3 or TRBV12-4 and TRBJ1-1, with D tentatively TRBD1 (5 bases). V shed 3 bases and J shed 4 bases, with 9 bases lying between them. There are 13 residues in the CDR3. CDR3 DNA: TGTGCCAGCAGTTTGGGGGGTTCCACTGAAGCTTTCTTT. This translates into CASSLGGSTEAFF.

The CDR3 bases are TGTGCCAGCTCACCACAAAGTCCAGGGGTCAATTATGGCTACACCTTC. Its protein is CASSPQSPGVNYGYTF. This rearrangement joins TRBV18 to TRBJ1-2; D perhaps matches TRBD1 (6 bases). Germline V CDR1 and CDR2: KGHSH, LQKENI. V lost 1 base, J lost 5 bases, and 17 bases lay in between. The CDR3 consists of 16 residues.

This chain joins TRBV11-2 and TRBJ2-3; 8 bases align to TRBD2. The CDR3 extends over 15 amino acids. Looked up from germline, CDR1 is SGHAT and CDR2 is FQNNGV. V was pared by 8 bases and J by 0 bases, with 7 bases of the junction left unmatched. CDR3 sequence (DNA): TGTGCCAGCGGTCATAGCGGGACCAGCACAGATACGCAGTATTTT. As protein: CASGHSGTSTDTQYF.